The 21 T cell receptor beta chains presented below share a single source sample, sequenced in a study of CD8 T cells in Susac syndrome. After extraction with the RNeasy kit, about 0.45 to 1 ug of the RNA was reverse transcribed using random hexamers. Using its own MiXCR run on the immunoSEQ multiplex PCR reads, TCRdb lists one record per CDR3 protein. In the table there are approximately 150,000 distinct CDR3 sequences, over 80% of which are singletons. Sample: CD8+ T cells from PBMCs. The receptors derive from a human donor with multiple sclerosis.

This chain's CDR3 is CSARAPLESYNEQFF. CDR3 DNA sequence: TGCAGTGCTAGAGCCCCGCTAGAATCCTACAATGAGCAGTTCTTC. The rearrangement uses TRBV20-1 and TRBJ2-1, with D uncertain. V was clipped by 1 base and J by 1 base, with 11 bases between them. The CDR3 contains 15 residues. Per germline, CDR1 DFQATT and CDR2 SNEGSKA (reference sequence).

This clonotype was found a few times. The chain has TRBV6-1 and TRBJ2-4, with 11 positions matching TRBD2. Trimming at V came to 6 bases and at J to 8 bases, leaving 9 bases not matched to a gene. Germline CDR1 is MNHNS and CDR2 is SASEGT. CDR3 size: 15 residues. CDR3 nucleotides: TGTGCCAGCAGCCTCCTAGCGGGGGGCGGGGACATTCAGTACTTC. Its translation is CASSLLAGGGDIQYF.

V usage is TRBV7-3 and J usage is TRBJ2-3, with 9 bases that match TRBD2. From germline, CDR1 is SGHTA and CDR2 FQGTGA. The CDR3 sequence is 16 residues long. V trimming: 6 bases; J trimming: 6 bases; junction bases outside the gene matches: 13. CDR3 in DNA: TGTGCCAGCAGTAGGTCGGGGACTAGCACCCTGGATACGCAGTATTTT. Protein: CASSRSGTSTLDTQYF.

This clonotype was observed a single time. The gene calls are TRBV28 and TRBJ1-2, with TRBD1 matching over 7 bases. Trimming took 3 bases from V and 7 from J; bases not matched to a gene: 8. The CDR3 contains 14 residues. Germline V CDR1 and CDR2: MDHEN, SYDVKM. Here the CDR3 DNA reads TGTGCCAGCAGTTTGGTCAGGGGGTCGAGTGGCTACACCTTC. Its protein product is CASSLVRGSSGYTF.

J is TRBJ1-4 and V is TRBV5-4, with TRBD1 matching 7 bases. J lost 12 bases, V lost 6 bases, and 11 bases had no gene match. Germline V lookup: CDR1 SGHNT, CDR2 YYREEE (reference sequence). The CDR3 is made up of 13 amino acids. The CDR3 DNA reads TGTGCCAGCACCATTAGGGGGCGGGGGGAACTGTTTTTT. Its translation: CASTIRGRGELFF.

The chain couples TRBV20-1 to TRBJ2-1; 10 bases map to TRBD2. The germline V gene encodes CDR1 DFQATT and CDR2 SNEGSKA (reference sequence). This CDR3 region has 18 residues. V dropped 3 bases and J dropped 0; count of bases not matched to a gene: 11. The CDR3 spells CSASRLAGVVSSYNEQFF. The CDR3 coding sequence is TGCAGTGCTAGCAGGCTAGCGGGAGTGGTTAGCTCCTACAATGAGCAGTTCTTC.

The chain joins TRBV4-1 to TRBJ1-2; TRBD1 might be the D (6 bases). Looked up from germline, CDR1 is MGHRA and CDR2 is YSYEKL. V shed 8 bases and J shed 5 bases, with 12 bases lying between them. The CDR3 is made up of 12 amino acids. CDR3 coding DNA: TGCGCCAGCGGCCCGGACAGATATGGCTACACCTTC. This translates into CASGPDRYGYTF.

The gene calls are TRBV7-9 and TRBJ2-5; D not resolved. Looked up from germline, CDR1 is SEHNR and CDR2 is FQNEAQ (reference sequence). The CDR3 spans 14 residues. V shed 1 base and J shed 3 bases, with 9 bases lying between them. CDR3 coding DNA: TGTGCCAGCAGCTTAGTCGTCACAGAAGAGACCCAGTACTTC. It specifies CASSLVVTEETQYF.

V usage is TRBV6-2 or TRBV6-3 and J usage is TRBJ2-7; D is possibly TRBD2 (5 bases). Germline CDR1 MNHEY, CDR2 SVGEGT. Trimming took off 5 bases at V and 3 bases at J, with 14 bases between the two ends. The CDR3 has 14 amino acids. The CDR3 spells CASSPGKGYYEQYV. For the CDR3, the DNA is TGTGCCAGCAGTCCGGGGAAGGGTTACTACGAGCAGTACGTC.

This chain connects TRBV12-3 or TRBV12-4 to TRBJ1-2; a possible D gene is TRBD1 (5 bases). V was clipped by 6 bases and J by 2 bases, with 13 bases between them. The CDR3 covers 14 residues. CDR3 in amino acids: CASSPQGVNYGYTF. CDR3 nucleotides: TGTGCCAGCAGCCCCCAAGGGGTAAACTATGGCTACACCTTC.

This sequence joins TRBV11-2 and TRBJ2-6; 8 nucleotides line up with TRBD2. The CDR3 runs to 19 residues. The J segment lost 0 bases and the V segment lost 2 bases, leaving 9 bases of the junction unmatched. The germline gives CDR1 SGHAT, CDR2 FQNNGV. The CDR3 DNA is TGTGCCAGCAGCTTATCTTGGCTAGCGGGCAACTCTGGGGCCAACGTCCTGACTTTC. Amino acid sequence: CASSLSWLAGNSGANVLTF.

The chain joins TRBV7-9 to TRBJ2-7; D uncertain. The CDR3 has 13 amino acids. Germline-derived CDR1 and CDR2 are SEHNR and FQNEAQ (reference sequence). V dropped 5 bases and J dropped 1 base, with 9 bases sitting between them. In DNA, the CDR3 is TGTGCCAGCAGCCTTTCCGTATCCTACGAGCAGTACGTC. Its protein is CASSLSVSYEQYV.

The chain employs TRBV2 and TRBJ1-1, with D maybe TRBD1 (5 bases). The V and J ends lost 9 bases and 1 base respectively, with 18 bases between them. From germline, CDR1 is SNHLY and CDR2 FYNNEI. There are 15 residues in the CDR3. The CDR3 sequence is CARGNRDRPNTEAFF. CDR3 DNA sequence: TGTGCCAGGGGAAACAGAGACAGACCGAACACTGAAGCTTTCTTT. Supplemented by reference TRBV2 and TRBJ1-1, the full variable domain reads EPEVTQTPSHQVTQMGQEVILRCVPISNHLYFYWYRQILGQKVEFLVSFYNNEISEKSEIFDDQFSVERPDGSNFTLKIRSTKLEDSAMYFCARGNRDRPNTEAFFGQGTRLTVV.

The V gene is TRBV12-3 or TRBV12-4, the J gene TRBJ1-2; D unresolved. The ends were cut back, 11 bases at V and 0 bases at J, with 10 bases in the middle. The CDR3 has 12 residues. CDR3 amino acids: CAAFLPNYGYTF. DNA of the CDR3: TGTGCCGCCTTTCTACCTAACTATGGCTACACCTTC.

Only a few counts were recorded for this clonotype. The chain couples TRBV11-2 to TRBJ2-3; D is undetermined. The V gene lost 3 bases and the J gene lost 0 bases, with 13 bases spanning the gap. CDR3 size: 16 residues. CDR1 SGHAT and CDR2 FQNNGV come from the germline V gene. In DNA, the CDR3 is TGTGCCAGCAGCTTCTGGGGTGACTCTAGCACAGATACGCAGTATTTT. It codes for CASSFWGDSSTDTQYF.

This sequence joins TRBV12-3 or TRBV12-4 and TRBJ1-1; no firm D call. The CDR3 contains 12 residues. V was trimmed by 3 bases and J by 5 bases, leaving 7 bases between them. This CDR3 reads CASSFGRTEAFF. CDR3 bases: TGTGCCAGCAGTTTTGGCCGGACTGAAGCTTTCTTT.

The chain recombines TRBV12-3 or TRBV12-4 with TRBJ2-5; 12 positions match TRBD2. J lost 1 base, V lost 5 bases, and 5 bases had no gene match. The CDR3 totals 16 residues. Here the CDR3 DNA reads TGTGCCAGCAGTCCAGGGGGACTAGCGGGCCAAGAGACCCAGTACTTC. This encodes CASSPGGLAGQETQYF.

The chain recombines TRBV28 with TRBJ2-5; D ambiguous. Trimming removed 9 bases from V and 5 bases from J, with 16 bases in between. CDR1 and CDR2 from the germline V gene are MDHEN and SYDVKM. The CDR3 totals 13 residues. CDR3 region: CASTIGSGETQYF. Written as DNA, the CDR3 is TGTGCCAGTACGATAGGCAGTGGGGAGACCCAGTACTTC.

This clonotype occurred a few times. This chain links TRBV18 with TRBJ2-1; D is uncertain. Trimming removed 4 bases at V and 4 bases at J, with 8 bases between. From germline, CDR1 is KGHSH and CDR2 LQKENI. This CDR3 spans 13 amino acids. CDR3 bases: TGTGCCAGCTCACTTGACTCGTACAATGAGCAGTTCTTC. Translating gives CASSLDSYNEQFF.

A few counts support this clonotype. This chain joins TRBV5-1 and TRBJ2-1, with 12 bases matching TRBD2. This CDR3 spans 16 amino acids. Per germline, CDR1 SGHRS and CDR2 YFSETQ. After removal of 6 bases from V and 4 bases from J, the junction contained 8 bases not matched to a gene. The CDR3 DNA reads TGCGCCAGCAAGGGGGCTAGCGGGAGGGAATACAATGAGCAGTTCTTC. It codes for CASKGASGREYNEQFF.

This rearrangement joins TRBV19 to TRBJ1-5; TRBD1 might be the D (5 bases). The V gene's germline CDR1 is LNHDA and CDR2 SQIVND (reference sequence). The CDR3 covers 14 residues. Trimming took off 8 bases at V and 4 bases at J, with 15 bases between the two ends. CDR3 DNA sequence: TGTGCCAGTGTACAGCAGGGAGAGAATCAGCCCCAGCATTTT. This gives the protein CASVQQGENQPQHF.